This T cell receptor (beta chain) derives from a study of Ad26.COV2.S vaccination and SARS-CoV-2 variants. Study outcomes and limitations: For non-spike TCRs, breadth in vaccine recipients resembled that in placebo recipients. Participants in the vaccine arm had higher spike-specific TCR breadth; placebo recipients had lower. The analyses of TCR breadth and depth may have understated the size of total T cell responses.

The treatment here: some 20 received Ad26.COV2.S at low or high dose, single or two shots; roughly five received placebo; per-sample allocation not given. Sampling happened 63 days after the first vaccine or placebo injection. The data were produced by immunoSEQ multiplex PCR, yet TCRdb's version contains in-frame clones alone and is incomplete. In the table there are about 350,000 clones, roughly 84% of which are singletons. Of note for this clone: Its matching antigen is unknown.

This CDR3 region has 13 residues. CDR1 is SGDLS, CDR2 YYNGEE, per germline. V dropped 2 bases and J dropped 9 bases, with 14 bases sitting between them. J is TRBJ2-5 and V is TRBV9; tentatively, D is TRBD1 (6 bases). Here the sequenced sample was peripheral blood, taken in a trial of Ad26.COV2.S vaccine versus placebo. The sequence came from a person between 18 and 65 years old who received the Ad26.COV2.S COVID-19 vaccine or a placebo. The CDR3 DNA reads as TGTGCCAGCAGCGTGGACAGCAAGAGCGCCCAGTACTTC. Translating gives CASSVDSKSAQYF.